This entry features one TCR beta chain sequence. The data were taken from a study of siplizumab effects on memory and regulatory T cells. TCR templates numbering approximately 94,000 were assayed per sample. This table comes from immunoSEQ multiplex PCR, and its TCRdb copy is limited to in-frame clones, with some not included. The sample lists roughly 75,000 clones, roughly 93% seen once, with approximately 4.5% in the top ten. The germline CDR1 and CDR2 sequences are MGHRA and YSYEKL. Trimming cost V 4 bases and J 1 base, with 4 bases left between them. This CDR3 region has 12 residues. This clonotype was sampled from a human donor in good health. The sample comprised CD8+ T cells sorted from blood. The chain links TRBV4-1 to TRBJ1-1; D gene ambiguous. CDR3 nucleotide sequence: TGCGCCAGCAGCCCCGGGAACACTGAAGCTTTCTTT. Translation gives CASSPGNTEAFF.